The rows below give T cell receptor beta chains drawn from one sample of a study of T-cell memory formation after mild COVID-19. TCRdb re-called the 5' RACE reads through MiXCR, storing one row per CDR3 protein. The table records about 560,000 distinct CDR3 sequences, about a fifth of them present only once. Specimen: PBMCs or a T cell subset sorted from them (not recorded which). The receptors shown here come from an adult woman who had mild COVID-19 (a few samples of this study predate the infection). Cell type and time point are not known. CDR3s leave out the opening cysteine and the closing phenylalanine or tryptophan. Each record gives: CDR3 length, J gene, V gene, CDR3 protein.

13	TRBJ1-1	TRBV27	ASSARGKLDTEAF
12	TRBJ2-3	TRBV29-1	SVEGAGGRHTQY
9	TRBJ2-3	TRBV24-1	ATRDGGRQY
12	TRBJ2-3	TRBV6-2/TRBV6-3	ASSMGTYTDTQY
14	TRBJ1-2	TRBV11-2	ASSLVGRSKDYGYT
12	TRBJ2-7	TRBV5-4	ASSLVAGEREQY
12	TRBJ2-2	TRBV5-1	ASSYGQGSGELF
12	TRBJ1-1	TRBV6-2/TRBV6-3	ASSETLLGREAF
13	TRBJ1-1	TRBV4-1	ASSQDGQGANEAF
14	TRBJ2-3	TRBV27	ASSPRQGWSTDTQY
11	TRBJ2-4	TRBV6-1	ASSGIAKNIQY
11	TRBJ1-1	TRBV4-1	ASSQGPGQRAF
12	TRBJ1-2	TRBV5-1	ASSPGTGGESYT
10	TRBJ2-3	TRBV29-1	SVDTGTDTQY
18	TRBJ2-3	TRBV14	ASSQAWGNLRGRGTDTQY
13	TRBJ2-3	TRBV20-1	SARDASGSADTQY
9	TRBJ1-1	TRBV6-5	ASRRGVEAF
12	TRBJ2-5	TRBV11-3	ASSTGLTVETQY
13	TRBJ2-1	TRBV3-1	ASSLASAVHNEQF
15	TRBJ2-5	TRBV12-3/TRBV12-4	ASSLTGGGTDQETQY
13	TRBJ1-6	TRBV4-1	ASSLDRGVDSPLH
9	TRBJ1-2	TRBV30	AWSVGRNPT
14	TRBJ1-1	TRBV4-1	ASSATYRVGDTEAF
14	TRBJ2-1	TRBV6-5	ASRGQARFSYNEQF
15	TRBJ2-1	TRBV5-1	ASSLGHRDSRLDEQF
12	TRBJ2-3	TRBV20-1	SGVRAESTDTQY
12	TRBJ2-1	TRBV5-6	ASSHDSLMNEQF
11	TRBJ1-2	TRBV12-3/TRBV12-4	ASSFTENYGYT
13	TRBJ1-4	TRBV5-1	ASSLRSGVDEKLI
11	TRBJ2-7	TRBV10-3	AISAPGDYEQY
15	TRBJ2-2	TRBV27	ASSDRRLAGVAGELF
10	TRBJ1-5	TRBV20-1	SASAGNQPQH
14	TRBJ1-4	TRBV20-1	SARPRAGISNEKLF